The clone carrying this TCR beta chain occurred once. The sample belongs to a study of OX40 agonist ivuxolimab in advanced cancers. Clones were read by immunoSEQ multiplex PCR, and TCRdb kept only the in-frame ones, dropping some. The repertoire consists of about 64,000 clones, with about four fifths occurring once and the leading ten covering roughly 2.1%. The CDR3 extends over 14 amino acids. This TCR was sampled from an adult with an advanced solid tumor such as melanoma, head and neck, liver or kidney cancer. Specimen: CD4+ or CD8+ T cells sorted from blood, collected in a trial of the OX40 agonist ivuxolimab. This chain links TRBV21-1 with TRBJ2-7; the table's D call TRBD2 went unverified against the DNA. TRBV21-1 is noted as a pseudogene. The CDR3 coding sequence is TGTGCCAGCAGCAAAGTAGGGTCTTCGGGGGAGCAGTACTTC. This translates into CASSKVGSSGEQYF.